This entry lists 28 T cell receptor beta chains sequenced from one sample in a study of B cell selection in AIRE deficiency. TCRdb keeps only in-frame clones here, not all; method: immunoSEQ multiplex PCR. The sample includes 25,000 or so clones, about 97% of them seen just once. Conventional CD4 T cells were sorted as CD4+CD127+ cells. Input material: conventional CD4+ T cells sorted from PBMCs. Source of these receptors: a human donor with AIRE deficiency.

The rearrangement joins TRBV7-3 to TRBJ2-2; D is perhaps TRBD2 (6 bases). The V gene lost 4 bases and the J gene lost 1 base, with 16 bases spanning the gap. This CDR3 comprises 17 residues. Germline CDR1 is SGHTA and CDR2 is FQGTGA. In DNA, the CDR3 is TGTGCCAGCAGCTCCTACACGGGACTTAGGAACACCGGGGAGCTGTTTTTT. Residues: CASSSYTGLRNTGELFF.

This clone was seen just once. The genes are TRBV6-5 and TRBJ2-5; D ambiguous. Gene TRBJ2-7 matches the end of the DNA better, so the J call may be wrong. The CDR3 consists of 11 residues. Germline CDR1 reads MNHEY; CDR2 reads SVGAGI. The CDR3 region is CASRTTYEQYF. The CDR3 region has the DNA TGTGCCAGCAGGACAACCTACGAGCAGTACTTC.

The CDR3 bases are TGTGCCAGCAGCTTGGAGTTAAACAGGTACCAAGAGACCCAGTACTTC. Its translation is CASSLELNRYQETQYF. The chain links TRBV5-6 to TRBJ2-5, with a possible D match to TRBD1 (5 bases). The germline V gene has CDR1 SGHDT and CDR2 YYEEEE. The CDR3 is 16 residues long. Trimming removed 0 bases at V and 0 bases at J, with 12 bases between.

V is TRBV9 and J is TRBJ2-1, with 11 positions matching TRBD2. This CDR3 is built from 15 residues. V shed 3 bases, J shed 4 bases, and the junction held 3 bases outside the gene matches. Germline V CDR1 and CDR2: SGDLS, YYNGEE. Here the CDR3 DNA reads TGTGCCAGCAGCGCGGGACTAGCGGAATACAATGAGCAGTTCTTC. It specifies CASSAGLAEYNEQFF.

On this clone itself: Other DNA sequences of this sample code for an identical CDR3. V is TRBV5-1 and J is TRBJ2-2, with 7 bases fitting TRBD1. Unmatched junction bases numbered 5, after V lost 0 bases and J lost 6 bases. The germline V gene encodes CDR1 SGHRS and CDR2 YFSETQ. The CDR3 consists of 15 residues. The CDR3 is CASSLERGRAGELFF. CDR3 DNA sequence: TGCGCCAGCAGCTTGGAGAGGGGGCGCGCCGGGGAGCTGTTTTTT.

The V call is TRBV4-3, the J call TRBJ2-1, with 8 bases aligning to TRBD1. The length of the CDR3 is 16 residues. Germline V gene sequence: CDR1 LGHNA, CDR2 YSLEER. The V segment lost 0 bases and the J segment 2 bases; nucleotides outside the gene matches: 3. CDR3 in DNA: TGCGCCAGCAGCCAAGAAGGACAGGGCGCCTACAATGAGCAGTTCTTC. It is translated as CASSQEGQGAYNEQFF.

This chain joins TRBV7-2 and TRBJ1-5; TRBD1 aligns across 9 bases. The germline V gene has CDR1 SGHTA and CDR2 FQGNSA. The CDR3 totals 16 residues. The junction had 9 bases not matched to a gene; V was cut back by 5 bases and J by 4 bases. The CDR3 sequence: CASSTGTGFQNQPQHF. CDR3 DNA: TGTGCCAGCAGCACCGGGACAGGGTTTCAAAATCAGCCCCAGCATTTT.

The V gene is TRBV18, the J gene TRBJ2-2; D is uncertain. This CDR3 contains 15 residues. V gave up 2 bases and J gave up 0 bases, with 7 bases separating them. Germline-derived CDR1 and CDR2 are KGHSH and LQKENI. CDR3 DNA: TGTGCCAGCTCACCAACTTCGACGAACACCGGGGAGCTGTTTTTT. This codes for CASSPTSTNTGELFF.

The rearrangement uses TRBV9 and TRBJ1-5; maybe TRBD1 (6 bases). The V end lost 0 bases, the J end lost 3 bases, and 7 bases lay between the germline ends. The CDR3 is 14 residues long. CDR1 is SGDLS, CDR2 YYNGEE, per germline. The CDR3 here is CASSVDRDNQPQHF. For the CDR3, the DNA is TGTGCCAGCAGCGTAGACAGGGACAATCAGCCCCAGCATTTT.

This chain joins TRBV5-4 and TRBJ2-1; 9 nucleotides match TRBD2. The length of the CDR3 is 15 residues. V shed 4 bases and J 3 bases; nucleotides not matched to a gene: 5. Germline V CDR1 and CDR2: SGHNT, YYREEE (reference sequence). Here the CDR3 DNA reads TGTGCCAGCAGCCTGGGACTAGCTGTCTACAATGAGCAGTTCTTC. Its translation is CASSLGLAVYNEQFF.

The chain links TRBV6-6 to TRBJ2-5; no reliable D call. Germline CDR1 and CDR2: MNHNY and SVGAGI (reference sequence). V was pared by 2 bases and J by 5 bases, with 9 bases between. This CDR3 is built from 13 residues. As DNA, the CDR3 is TGTGCCAGCAGTTACACTCCCCGGGAGACCCAGTACTTC. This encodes CASSYTPRETQYF.

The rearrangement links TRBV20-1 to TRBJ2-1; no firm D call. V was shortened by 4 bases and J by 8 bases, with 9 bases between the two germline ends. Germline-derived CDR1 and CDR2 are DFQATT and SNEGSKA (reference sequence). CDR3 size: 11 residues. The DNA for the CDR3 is TGCAGTGCTAATTTATTATATGAGCAGTTCTTC. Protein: CSANLLYEQFF.

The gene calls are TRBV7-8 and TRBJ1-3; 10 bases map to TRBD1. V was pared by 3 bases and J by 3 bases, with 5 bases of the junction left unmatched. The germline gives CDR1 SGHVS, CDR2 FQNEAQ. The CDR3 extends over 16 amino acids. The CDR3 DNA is TGTGCCAGCAGCTTTATGACAGGGGGCGGTGGAAACACCATATATTTT. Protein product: CASSFMTGGGGNTIYF.

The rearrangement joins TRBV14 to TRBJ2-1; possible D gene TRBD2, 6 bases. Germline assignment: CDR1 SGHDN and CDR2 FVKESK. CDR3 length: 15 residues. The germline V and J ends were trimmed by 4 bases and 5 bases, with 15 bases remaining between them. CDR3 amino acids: CASSPYLRRDNEQFF. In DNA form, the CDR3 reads TGTGCCAGCAGCCCCTATTTGAGGAGGGACAATGAGCAGTTCTTC.

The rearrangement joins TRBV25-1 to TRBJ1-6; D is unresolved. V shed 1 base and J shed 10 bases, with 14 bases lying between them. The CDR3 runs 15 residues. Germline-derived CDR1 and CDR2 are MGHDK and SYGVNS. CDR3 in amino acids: CASSESRPGKSPLHF. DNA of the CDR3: TGTGCCAGCAGTGAATCTCGCCCGGGAAAATCACCCCTCCACTTT.

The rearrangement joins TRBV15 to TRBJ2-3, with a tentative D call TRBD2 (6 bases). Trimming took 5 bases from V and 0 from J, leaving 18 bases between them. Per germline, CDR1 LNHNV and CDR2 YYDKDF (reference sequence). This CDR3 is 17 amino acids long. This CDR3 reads CATSEEGRWASTDTQYF. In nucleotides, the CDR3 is TGTGCCACCAGCGAGGAGGGACGATGGGCTAGCACAGATACGCAGTATTTT.

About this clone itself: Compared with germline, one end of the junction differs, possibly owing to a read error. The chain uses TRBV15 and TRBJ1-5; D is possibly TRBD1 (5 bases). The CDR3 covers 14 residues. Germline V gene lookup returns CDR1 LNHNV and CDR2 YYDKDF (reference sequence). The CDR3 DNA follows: TGTGCCACCAGCAGAGATGGGGGGAATCGGCCCCAGCATTTT. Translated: CATSRDGGNRPQHF.

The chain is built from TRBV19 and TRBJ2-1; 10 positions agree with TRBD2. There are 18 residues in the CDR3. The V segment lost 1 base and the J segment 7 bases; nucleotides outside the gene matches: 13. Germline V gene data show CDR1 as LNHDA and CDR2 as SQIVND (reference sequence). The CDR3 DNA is TGTGCCAGTAGTATAGGATGGCCTAGCGGGAGAAGGGGAAATGAGCAGTTCTTC. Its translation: CASSIGWPSGRRGNEQFF.

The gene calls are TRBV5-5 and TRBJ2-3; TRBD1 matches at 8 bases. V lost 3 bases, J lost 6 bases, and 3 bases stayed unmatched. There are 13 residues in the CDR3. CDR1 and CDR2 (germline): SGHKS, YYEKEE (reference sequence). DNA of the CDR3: TGTGCCAGCAGCTGGACAGGGTTGGATACGCAGTATTTT. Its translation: CASSWTGLDTQYF.

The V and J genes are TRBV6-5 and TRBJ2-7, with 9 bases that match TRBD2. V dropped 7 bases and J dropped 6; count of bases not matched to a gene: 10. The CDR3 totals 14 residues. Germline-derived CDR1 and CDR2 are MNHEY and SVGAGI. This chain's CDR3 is CASTKAATSGEQYF. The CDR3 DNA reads TGTGCCAGCACCAAAGCCGCGACTAGCGGCGAGCAGTACTTC.

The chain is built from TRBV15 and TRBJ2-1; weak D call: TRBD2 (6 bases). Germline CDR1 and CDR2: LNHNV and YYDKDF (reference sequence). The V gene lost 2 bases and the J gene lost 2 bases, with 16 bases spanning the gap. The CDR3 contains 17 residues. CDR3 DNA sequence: TGTGCCACCAGCAGAAAAAGCGGGCCGATGACCTACAATGAGCAGTTCTTC. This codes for CATSRKSGPMTYNEQFF.

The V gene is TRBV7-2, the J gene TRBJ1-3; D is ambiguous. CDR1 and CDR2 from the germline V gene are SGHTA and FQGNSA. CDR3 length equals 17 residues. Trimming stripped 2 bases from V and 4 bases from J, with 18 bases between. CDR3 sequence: CASSLRAAGAGGNTIYF. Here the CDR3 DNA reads TGTGCCAGCAGCTTACGAGCGGCGGGCGCAGGAGGAAACACCATATATTTT.

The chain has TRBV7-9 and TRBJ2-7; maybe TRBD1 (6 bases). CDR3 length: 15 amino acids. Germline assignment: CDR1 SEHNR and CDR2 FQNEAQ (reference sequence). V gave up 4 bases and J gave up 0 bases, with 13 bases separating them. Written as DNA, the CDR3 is TGTGCCAGCAGCTCGACAGGCCAGATCTCCTACGAGCAGTACTTC. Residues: CASSSTGQISYEQYF.

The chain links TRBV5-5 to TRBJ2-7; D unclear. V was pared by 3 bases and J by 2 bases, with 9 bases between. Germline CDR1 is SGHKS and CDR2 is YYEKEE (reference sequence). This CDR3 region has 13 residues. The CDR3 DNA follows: TGTGCCAGCAGCTCCACCACGCCCTACGAGCAGTACTTC. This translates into CASSSTTPYEQYF.

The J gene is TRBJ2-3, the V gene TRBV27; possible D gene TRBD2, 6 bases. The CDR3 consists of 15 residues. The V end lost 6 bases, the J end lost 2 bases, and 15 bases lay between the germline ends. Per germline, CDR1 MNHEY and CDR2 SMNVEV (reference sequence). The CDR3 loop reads CASRKRGLFTDTQYF. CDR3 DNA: TGTGCCAGCAGGAAACGGGGGTTATTCACAGATACGCAGTATTTT.

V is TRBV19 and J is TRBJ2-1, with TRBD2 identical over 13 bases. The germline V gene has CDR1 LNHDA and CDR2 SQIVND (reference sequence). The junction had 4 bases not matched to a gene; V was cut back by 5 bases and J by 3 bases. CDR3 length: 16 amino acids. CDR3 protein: CASSGLAGVIYNEQFF. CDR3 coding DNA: TGTGCCAGTAGTGGACTAGCGGGAGTGATCTACAATGAGCAGTTCTTC.

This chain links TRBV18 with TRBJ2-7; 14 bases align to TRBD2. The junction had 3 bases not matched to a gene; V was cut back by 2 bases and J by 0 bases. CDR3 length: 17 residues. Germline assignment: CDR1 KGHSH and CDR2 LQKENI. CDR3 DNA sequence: TGTGCCAGCTCACCAGCGGGGACTAGCGGGAGCTCCTACGAGCAGTACTTC. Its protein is CASSPAGTSGSSYEQYF.

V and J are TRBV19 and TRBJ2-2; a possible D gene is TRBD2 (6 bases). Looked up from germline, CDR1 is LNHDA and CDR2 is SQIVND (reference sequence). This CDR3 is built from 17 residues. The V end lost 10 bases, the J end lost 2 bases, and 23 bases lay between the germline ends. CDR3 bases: TGTGCCACAAAGAGAAGGCGGTCTAGCGATAACACCGGGGAGCTGTTTTTT. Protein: CATKRRRSSDNTGELFF.